Following are 21 T cell receptor beta chains from one sample sequenced in a study of siplizumab effects on memory and regulatory T cells. Only in-frame clones appear in the TCRdb table, and some are missing; sequencing was by immunoSEQ multiplex PCR. The sample shows 99,000 or so clones, under 95% of them seen only once. Sequenced material: CD4+ T cells sorted from blood. These receptors were collected from a human donor in good health.

The gene calls are TRBV11-2 and TRBJ1-1, with 7 bases fitting TRBD1. The CDR3 length is 14 residues. CDR1 is SGHAT, CDR2 FQNNGV, per germline. The J segment lost 3 bases and the V segment lost 5 bases, leaving 6 bases of the junction unmatched. The chain's CDR3 is CASSVRQGDTEAFF. Written as DNA, the CDR3 is TGTGCCAGCAGCGTCCGCCAGGGGGACACTGAAGCTTTCTTT. Full variable domain (outside the CDR3, taken from reference TRBV11-2 and TRBJ1-1): EAGVAQSPRYKIIEKRQSVAFWCNPISGHATLYWYQQILGQGPKLLIQFQNNGVVDDSQLPKDRFSAERLKGVDSTLKIQPAKLEDSAVYLCASSVRQGDTEAFFGQGTRLTVV.

This chain uses TRBV2 with TRBJ2-7; 7 bases agree with TRBD1. Looked up from germline, CDR1 is SNHLY and CDR2 is FYNNEI. CDR3 length: 14 residues. J was trimmed by 3 bases and V by 7 bases; bases with no gene match: 9. This chain's CDR3 is CASNRQGVDYEQYF. CDR3 DNA: TGTGCCAGCAACCGGCAGGGGGTTGACTACGAGCAGTACTTC. Combining the CDR3 with reference TRBV2 and TRBJ2-7 gives the whole variable domain EPEVTQTPSHQVTQMGQEVILRCVPISNHLYFYWYRQILGQKVEFLVSFYNNEISEKSEIFDDQFSVERPDGSNFTLKIRSTKLEDSAMYFCASNRQGVDYEQYFGPGTRLTVT.

V usage is TRBV13 and J usage is TRBJ2-4; a weak D match, TRBD2 (6 bases). This CDR3 has 16 amino acids. The V end lost 6 bases, the J end lost 8 bases, and 23 bases lay between the germline ends. Germline values: CDR1 PRHDT, CDR2 FYEKMQ (reference sequence). In nucleotides, the CDR3 is TGTGCCAGCAGTAAAAGGACCGGGACTCAAGGGGACATTCAGTACTTC. Translating gives CASSKRTGTQGDIQYF.

The genes are TRBV6-5 and TRBJ2-1, with no clear D. Trimming stripped 0 bases from V and 10 bases from J, with 10 bases between. The germline gives CDR1 MNHEY, CDR2 SVGAGI. This CDR3 has 13 amino acids. The CDR3 sequence: CASSYSRRSEQFF. As DNA, the CDR3 is TGTGCCAGCAGTTACTCCCGACGGTCCGAGCAGTTCTTC.

The J gene is TRBJ1-2, the V gene TRBV6-5, with 8 bases aligning to TRBD1. The CDR3 is made up of 15 amino acids. V was clipped by 0 bases and J by 7 bases; unmatched bases: 7. Germline CDR1 MNHEY, CDR2 SVGAGI. CDR3 region: CASSYSSRGRGGYTF. CDR3 in DNA: TGTGCCAGCAGTTACTCATCCAGGGGGCGGGGTGGCTACACCTTC.

The chain couples TRBV6-5 to TRBJ1-1; 7 bases agree with TRBD1. This CDR3 comprises 16 residues. The germline V gene has CDR1 MNHEY and CDR2 SVGAGI. With 3 bases clipped from V and 0 bases from J, the junction kept 7 bases outside the gene matches. The chain's CDR3 is CASSYMSGGMNTEAFF. The DNA for the CDR3 is TGTGCCAGCAGTTATATGTCAGGGGGAATGAACACTGAAGCTTTCTTT.

V usage is TRBV11-3 and J usage is TRBJ2-3; D gene ambiguous. Germline CDR1 is SGHNT and CDR2 is YENEEA. Trimming removed 1 base from V and 4 bases from J, with 9 bases in between. The length of the CDR3 is 14 residues. The CDR3 nucleotides read TGTGCCAGCAGCTTAGGGCAGCGCGCAGATACGCAGTATTTT. As protein: CASSLGQRADTQYF.

The chain employs TRBV10-3 and TRBJ1-5, with 7 bases aligning to TRBD1. This CDR3 spans 15 amino acids. V dropped 8 bases and J dropped 3; count of bases not matched to a gene: 10. CDR1 and CDR2 from the germline V gene are ENHRY and SYGVKD. CDR3 nucleotide sequence: TGTGCCATCCGGCCAGGGGGGAACAACAATCAGCCCCAGCATTTT. Its protein product is CAIRPGGNNNQPQHF.

V and J are TRBV7-8 and TRBJ1-2; no reliable D call. Looked up from germline, CDR1 is SGHVS and CDR2 is FQNEAQ. CDR3 length: 13 residues. The ends were cut back, 1 base at V and 6 bases at J, with 9 bases in the middle. The CDR3 DNA reads as TGTGCCAGCAGCTTAGTTCCCAATGATGGCTACACCTTC. Translating gives CASSLVPNDGYTF. Using reference TRBV7-8 and TRBJ1-2 for the parts outside the CDR3, the full variable domain is GAGVSQSPRYKVAKRGQDVALRCDPISGHVSLFWYQQALGQGPEFLTYFQNEAQLDKSGLPSDRFFAERPEGSVSTLKIQRTQQEDSAVYLCASSLVPNDGYTFGSGTRLTVV.

This rearrangement joins TRBV5-1 to TRBJ2-5; 10 bases agree with TRBD2. The CDR3 runs to 16 residues. V was pared by 0 bases and J by 5 bases, with 7 bases of the junction left unmatched. Germline V gives CDR1 SGHRS, CDR2 YFSETQ. The CDR3 here is CASSLVASGGWETQYF. The DNA of the CDR3 is TGCGCCAGCAGCTTGGTAGCTAGCGGGGGATGGGAGACCCAGTACTTC.

The V gene is TRBV18, the J gene TRBJ2-3; TRBD1 might be the D (6 bases). V dropped 0 bases and J dropped 1 base, with 11 bases sitting between them. This CDR3 has 16 residues. Germline CDR1 and CDR2: KGHSH and LQKENI. CDR3 nucleotide sequence: TGTGCCAGCTCACCACCCAGGGGCGAAGGCACAGATACGCAGTATTTT. This encodes CASSPPRGEGTDTQYF.

The J gene is TRBJ1-4, the V gene TRBV6-1, with 9 bases identical to TRBD1. The CDR3 length is 16 residues. The ends lost 4 bases at V and 3 bases at J; junction bases unmatched: 6. Germline CDR1 reads MNHNS; CDR2 reads SASEGT. The CDR3 DNA is TGTGCCAGCAGTGCCCACCGGGACAGGGCTAATGAAAAACTGTTTTTT. It translates to CASSAHRDRANEKLFF.

The chain couples TRBV19 to TRBJ1-1; D gene uncertain. The germline gives CDR1 LNHDA, CDR2 SQIVND (reference sequence). V was cut by 5 bases and J by 5 bases, with 18 bases left in between. CDR3 length: 15 amino acids. For the CDR3, the DNA is TGTGCCAGTAGTTCTCCCTTCGGGGAAGGGACTGAAGCTTTCTTT. Translation gives CASSSPFGEGTEAFF.

This rearrangement joins TRBV7-9 to TRBJ2-7, with D maybe TRBD2 (6 bases). The CDR3 covers 13 residues. CDR1 SEHNR and CDR2 FQNEAQ come from the germline V gene (reference sequence). Trimming removed 5 bases at V and 7 bases at J, with 15 bases between. CDR3 region: CASSTGVTGEQYF. The DNA for the CDR3 is TGTGCCAGCAGCACGGGGGTCACGGGTGAGCAGTACTTC. Full variable domain (missing parts from reference TRBV7-9 and TRBJ2-7): DTGVSQNPRHKITKRGQNVTFRCDPISEHNRLYWYRQTLGQGPEFLTYFQNEAQLEKSRLLSDRFSAERPKGSFSTLEIQRTEQGDSAMYLCASSTGVTGEQYFGPGTRLTVT.

The chain is built from TRBV19 and TRBJ1-6, with D tentatively TRBD1 (5 bases). Trimming removed 5 bases at V and 0 bases at J, with 8 bases between. Germline V gene sequence: CDR1 LNHDA, CDR2 SQIVND (reference sequence). The CDR3 covers 15 residues. This CDR3 is CASSHRSSYNSPLHF. The CDR3 DNA follows: TGTGCCAGTAGTCACAGGAGCTCCTATAATTCACCCCTCCACTTT.

This chain's CDR3 is CASKVTSVPGELFF. The CDR3 DNA reads TGTGCCAGCAAGGTTACGAGCGTTCCCGGGGAGCTGTTTTTT. The chain joins TRBV27 to TRBJ2-2; D ambiguous. The V gene's germline CDR1 is MNHEY and CDR2 SMNVEV (reference sequence). V was cut by 7 bases and J by 6 bases, with 15 bases left in between. CDR3 length equals 14 residues.

The rearrangement uses TRBV15 and TRBJ2-3; D not resolved. The CDR3 covers 14 residues. The germline V gene has CDR1 LNHNV and CDR2 YYDKDF (reference sequence). Trimming cost V 0 bases and J 5 bases, with 9 bases left between them. The CDR3 loop is CATSRDPTRDTQYF. DNA of the CDR3: TGTGCCACCAGCAGAGATCCGACCCGAGATACGCAGTATTTT.

This clone was counted a few times. This chain uses TRBV11-2 with TRBJ1-1; D not resolved. Germline V gives CDR1 SGHAT, CDR2 FQNNGV. The V end was cut by 4 bases, the J end by 1 base, with 13 bases between. This CDR3 is built from 15 residues. The CDR3 DNA follows: TGTGCCAGCAGCTCAGTTCGGCTGGCGAACACTGAAGCTTTCTTT. Its protein is CASSSVRLANTEAFF. Supplemented by reference TRBV11-2 and TRBJ1-1, the full variable domain reads EAGVAQSPRYKIIEKRQSVAFWCNPISGHATLYWYQQILGQGPKLLIQFQNNGVVDDSQLPKDRFSAERLKGVDSTLKIQPAKLEDSAVYLCASSSVRLANTEAFFGQGTRLTVV.

The chain uses TRBV6-6 and TRBJ2-7, with TRBD2 matching 7 bases. With V trimmed by 0 bases and J by 3 bases, 8 bases remained unmatched. Germline loops: CDR1 MNHNY, CDR2 SVGAGI (reference sequence). CDR3 length: 16 amino acids. The CDR3 DNA is TGTGCCAGCAGTTACTCTTTGGCGGGAGTCGGCTACGAGCAGTACTTC. Protein product: CASSYSLAGVGYEQYF.

The chain has TRBV9 and TRBJ1-1, with D unresolved. V lost 0 bases and J 5 bases, leaving 11 bases between the germline ends. Germline V lookup: CDR1 SGDLS, CDR2 YYNGEE. The CDR3 extends over 14 amino acids. CDR3 sequence (DNA): TGTGCCAGCAGCGTAGCCCAGGATAGGACTGAAGCTTTCTTT. Translating gives CASSVAQDRTEAFF.

The V and J genes are TRBV5-4 and TRBJ2-3; D is perhaps TRBD2 (6 bases). The CDR3 loop spans 15 amino acids. V was shortened by 1 base and J by 3 bases, with 12 bases between the two germline ends. Germline CDR1 reads SGHNT; CDR2 reads YYREEE (reference sequence). CDR3 nucleotides: TGTGCCAGCAGCTTGCGGGAGAGTAGGACAGATACGCAGTATTTT. Translating gives CASSLRESRTDTQYF.